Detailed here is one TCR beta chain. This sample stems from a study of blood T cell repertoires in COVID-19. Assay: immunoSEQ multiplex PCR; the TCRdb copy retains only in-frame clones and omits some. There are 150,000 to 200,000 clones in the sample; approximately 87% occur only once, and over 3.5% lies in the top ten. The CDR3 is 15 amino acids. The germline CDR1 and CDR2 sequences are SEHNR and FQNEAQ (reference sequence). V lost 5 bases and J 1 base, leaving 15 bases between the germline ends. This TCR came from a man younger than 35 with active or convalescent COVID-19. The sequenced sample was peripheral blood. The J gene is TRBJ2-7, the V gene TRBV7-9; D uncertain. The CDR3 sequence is CASSGQTWQSYEQYF. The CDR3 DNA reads TGTGCCAGCAGCGGGCAGACGTGGCAGTCCTACGAGCAGTACTTC.